This entry lists 14 T cell receptor beta chains sequenced from one sample in a study of blood T cell repertoires in COVID-19. Clones were sequenced by immunoSEQ multiplex PCR, and TCRdb holds only the in-frame ones, with some missing. The sample contains over 350,000 clones, 87% of which appear only once. Sequencing was done on a sample of PBMCs or T cells enriched from blood (not recorded which). All receptors derive from a woman aged 45-59 years who had recovered from COVID-19.

About this clone: An end of the junction differs from the germline gene, which may be a read error. This chain links TRBV5-8 with TRBJ1-1, with a possible D match to TRBD1 (5 bases). Germline V gene data show CDR1 as SGHTS and CDR2 as YDEGEE. This CDR3 has 10 residues. CDR3 sequence (DNA): TGTGCCAGCAGCGGAAACAGGCACCGATTT. Amino acids: CASSGNRHRF.

The chain combines TRBV19 with TRBJ1-5; 9 positions agree with TRBD1. V gave up 0 bases and J gave up 7 bases; unmatched junction bases: 1. The CDR3 consists of 14 residues. Germline CDR1 LNHDA, CDR2 SQIVND (reference sequence). CDR3 region: CASSIEQGAQPQHF. The CDR3 DNA reads as TGTGCCAGTAGTATAGAACAGGGGGCCCAGCCCCAGCATTTT. The full variable domain, with the rest looked up from reference TRBV19 and TRBJ1-5, is DGGITQSPKYLFRKEGQNVTLSCEQNLNHDAMYWYRQDPGQGLRLIYYSQIVNDFQKGDIAEGYSVSREKKESFPLTVTSAQKNPTAFYLCASSIEQGAQPQHFGDGTRLSIL.

This clone turned up a few times. The chain employs TRBV19 and TRBJ1-1; 7 bases match TRBD1. This CDR3 comprises 15 residues. The germline gives CDR1 LNHDA, CDR2 SQIVND (reference sequence). V lost 6 bases, J lost 1 base, and 8 bases stayed unmatched. The CDR3 DNA sequence: TGTGCCAGTAGGAAAATGGGGACAGCGAACACTGAAGCTTTCTTT. Its translation: CASRKMGTANTEAFF.

The chain uses TRBV19 and TRBJ1-2, with 8 bases fitting TRBD1. This CDR3 has 16 residues. Germline CDR1 LNHDA, CDR2 SQIVND (reference sequence). Germline trimming cut 3 bases from V and 8 bases from J; bases unmatched to any gene: 14. The CDR3 protein is CASSIQTTRGPYGYTF. The DNA for the CDR3 is TGTGCCAGTAGTATTCAAACAACCAGGGGGCCTTACGGCTACACCTTC.

This chain joins TRBV5-8 and TRBJ1-5; D uncertain. CDR3 size: 14 residues. Germline loops: CDR1 SGHTS, CDR2 YDEGEE. Trimming pared 2 bases from V and 3 bases from J, leaving 9 bases between. CDR3 sequence (DNA): TGTGCCAGCAGCTTCGCGGCAGCCAATCAGCCCCAGCATTTT. As protein: CASSFAAANQPQHF.

This clone was observed at least ten times. The chain recombines TRBV4-2 with TRBJ2-2; 13 positions agree with TRBD2. CDR3 length equals 18 residues. The V and J ends lost 2 bases and 7 bases, in that order; junction bases with no gene match: 10. CDR1 LGHNA and CDR2 YNFKEQ come from the germline V gene. CDR3 region: CASSQSHTSGGVIGELFF. The CDR3 DNA is TGTGCCAGCAGCCAAAGCCACACTAGCGGGGGGGTGATCGGGGAGCTGTTTTTT.

The chain couples TRBV27 to TRBJ1-5; 9 positions agree with TRBD1. With V trimmed by 5 bases and J by 9 bases, 14 bases remained unmatched. In germline, CDR1 is MNHEY, CDR2 SMNVEV (reference sequence). The CDR3 has 16 residues. CDR3 sequence reads: CASSTYAGTGFGPQHF. The CDR3 nucleotides read TGTGCCAGCAGTACATACGCCGGGACAGGGTTTGGGCCCCAGCATTTT.

Turning to this clone: One end of the junction varies from germline; a read error may be responsible. The V and J genes are TRBV7-7 and TRBJ2-3, with D possibly matching TRBD1 (6 bases). Germline V gives CDR1 SSHAT, CDR2 FNYEAQ (reference sequence). The CDR3 extends over 15 amino acids. The CDR3 nucleotides read TGTGCTAGCAGCCCTGACAGGTCTAGCACAGATACGCAGTATTTT. Amino acids: CASSPDRSSTDTQYF. Using reference TRBV7-7 and TRBJ2-3 for the parts outside the CDR3, the full variable domain is GAGVSQSPRYKVTKRGQDVTLRCDPISSHATLYWYQQALGQGPEFLTYFNYEAQPDKSGLPSDRFSAERPEGSISTLTIQRTEQRDSAMYRCASSPDRSSTDTQYFGPGTRLTVL.

The gene calls are TRBV5-5 and TRBJ1-3, with no clear D. This CDR3 spans 18 amino acids. Germline CDR1 and CDR2: SGHKS and YYEKEE (reference sequence). V lost 2 bases and J 1 base, leaving 19 bases between the germline ends. The CDR3 DNA sequence: TGTGCCAGCAGCTTCCTCCGGGTTGCGACTTTTTCTGGAAACACCATATATTTT. Its protein product is CASSFLRVATFSGNTIYF.

The CDR3 loop is CASSRQLRTGDVATNEKLFF. The CDR3 DNA reads as TGTGCCAGCAGTCGCCAATTGAGGACAGGGGACGTTGCAACTAATGAAAAACTGTTTTTT. This chain links TRBV9 with TRBJ1-4, with 9 bases lining up with TRBD1. The CDR3 contains 20 residues. J gave up 0 bases and V 5 bases, and 17 bases lay outside the gene matches. CDR1 SGDLS and CDR2 YYNGEE come from the germline V gene.

On this clone itself: At one of its ends the junction is not consistent with the germline gene, which may arise from a read error. The chain has TRBV30 and TRBJ1-5; D is unclear. This CDR3 comprises 10 residues. Germline-derived CDR1 and CDR2 are GTSNPN and SVGIG (reference sequence). CDR3 bases: TGTGCCTGGAGCAGTCAGCCCCAGCATTTT. It codes for CAWSSQPQHF.

This chain joins TRBV4-3 and TRBJ1-1; no clear D gene. The V and J ends lost 0 bases and 1 base respectively, with 6 bases between them. CDR1 LGHNA and CDR2 YSLEER come from the germline V gene. This CDR3 has 14 amino acids. CDR3 loop: CASSQERWNTEAFF. The CDR3 DNA sequence: TGCGCCAGCAGCCAAGAGAGGTGGAACACTGAAGCTTTCTTT.

This clone has more than one count but fewer than ten. The J gene is TRBJ2-1, the V gene TRBV6-2 or TRBV6-3; 9 nucleotides align to TRBD1. The ends lost 5 bases at V and 7 bases at J; junction bases unmatched: 9. In germline, CDR1 is MNHEY, CDR2 SVGEGT. The length of the CDR3 is 15 residues. The DNA for the CDR3 is TGTGCCAGCAGTATAGGCGGGACAGGGTGGAATGAGCAGTTCTTC. Translated: CASSIGGTGWNEQFF.

The CDR3 DNA sequence: TGTGCCAGCAGCTTACTCCGGGGGACTGAAGCTTTCTTT. As protein: CASSLLRGTEAFF. The chain couples TRBV5-6 to TRBJ1-1, with a tentative D call TRBD1 (5 bases). The ends were cut back, 2 bases at V and 5 bases at J, with 10 bases in the middle. The CDR3 consists of 13 residues. From germline, CDR1 is SGHDT and CDR2 YYEEEE.